These 4 T cell receptor beta chains were sequenced from one sample in a study of cytomegalovirus exposure and HLA in healthy donors. Profiling relied on immunoSEQ multiplex PCR, and the TCRdb table lists in-frame clones only, not all of them. The data show around 150,000 clones, around four fifths seen once. The source material was PBMCs. These receptors came from a man younger than 45 in good health and CMV-seropositive.

V and J are TRBV5-1 and TRBJ1-4, with a possible D match to TRBD1 (5 bases). Deletions cut 2 bases from V and 0 bases from J, with 14 bases between. This CDR3 has 17 amino acids. Germline CDR1 and CDR2: SGHRS and YFSETQ. The CDR3 DNA is TGCGCCAGCAGCTTATGGTTTAGGGGAACAACTAATGAAAAACTGTTTTTT. Translation: CASSLWFRGTTNEKLFF.

The chain uses TRBV5-1 and TRBJ2-5; no reliable D call. This CDR3 contains 13 residues. Germline loops: CDR1 SGHRS, CDR2 YFSETQ. With 0 bases removed from V and 3 bases from J, the gap between germline ends came to 6 bases. CDR3 sequence: CASSLVEEETQYF. DNA of the CDR3: TGCGCCAGCAGCTTGGTAGAAGAAGAGACCCAGTACTTC.

The chain combines TRBV6-6 with TRBJ2-7; D might be TRBD2 (7 bases). Germline CDR1 is MNHNY and CDR2 is SVGAGI (reference sequence). The CDR3 loop spans 15 amino acids. V was trimmed by 6 bases and J by 1 base, leaving 16 bases between them. DNA of the CDR3: TGTGCCAGCAGGGTAACGGGGGGCGCGTCCTACGAGCAGTACTTC. It yields the protein CASRVTGGASYEQYF.

V gene TRBV19 combines with J gene TRBJ2-5; tentative D call: TRBD2 (5 bases). The CDR3 totals 13 residues. Per the germline V gene, CDR1 is LNHDA and CDR2 is SQIVND (reference sequence). The V and J ends lost 5 bases and 9 bases respectively, with 16 bases between them. In DNA form, the CDR3 reads TGTGCCAGTAGTGCCGACTGGTCCGGGGCCCAGTACTTC. It codes for CASSADWSGAQYF.